The T cell receptor (beta chain) described here comes from a study of blood T cell repertoires in COVID-19 (dated by TCRdb to about 2020). Concerning the study at large: Collaborator samples came from the United States, Italy and Spain and covered acute and convalescent phases of COVID-19. Sample metadata almost always included a de-identified subject ID, COVID-19 status, age in years and sex. The repertoires were released in a freely available public database intended as a resource for research on the immune response to SARS-CoV-2. Where HLA class I and class II types were available, the types were taken from metadata supplied by the sample provider, not from assay-based typing. Deeply sampled blood TCRbeta repertoires from subjects exposed to, actively infected with, or recovered from COVID-19 were included in the dataset. The samples were drawn from two sources: the first 160 participants of the ongoing ImmuneRACE study, and 1,200 or so subjects contributed by 6 global collaborators. The prospective study material was composed of cDNA or gDNA derived from T cells, B-cell-depleted T cells, or PBMCs.

The immunoSEQ Assay, a bias-controlled multiplex PCR, was used to amplify TCRbeta CDR3 regions from genomic DNA. Turning to the authors' computational methods: The number of nucleated cells in each sample was estimated by amplification of reference gene primers within the assay. To quantify the absolute abundance of each unique TCRbeta CDR3 rearrangement, sequence reads were collapsed and filtered. For each sample, productive Simpson clonality was calculated as the square root of Simpson's diversity index over productive rearrangements. TCRdb holds this immuneACCESS table with in-frame rearrangements only. Some clones are missing; in checked studies, unresolved V genes explain under half, and the rest has no known cause. D and trimming were read from the DNA, whereas the V and J calls and clone size are those reported in that table. This sample gives about 330,000 clones in total; approximately 85% of them show up just once. Around 1.5% of the sample is held by the ten biggest clonotypes.

What the study reported, not specific to this receptor: The amount of clinical and demographic metadata varied by source and participant and was provided uncurated.

The collaborating institutions used their own protocols to collect whole blood in K2EDTA tubes. For TCRbeta analysis, collaborator samples were shipped as frozen whole blood, as isolated PBMCs, or as DNA extracted from either sample type. Trimming at the junction amounts to 0 bases on V and 5 bases on J, and the germline ends lie 30 bases apart. Looking up the germline V gene yields CDR1 SGHRS and CDR2 YFSETQ. From the cysteine through the phenylalanine, the CDR3 covers 20 amino acids. The retained sequence is limited to the CDR3, 60 bases, with the frame set at the first base. Turning to this clone: There is no known antigen for this receptor. It has no much larger one-base neighbor in the sample; base qualities were not kept.

The sequence was collected from a woman aged 45-65 years with acute or convalescent COVID-19. The chain was built from TRBV5-1 and TRBJ2-7; the best D guess is TRBD2, with 6 bases matching. Input material: peripheral blood. This receptor has the CDR3 CASSLGYGGWGADPTDEQYF. The DNA is TGCGCCAGCAGCTTGGGATACGGGGGTTGGGGAGCGGACCCGACCGACGAGCAGTACTTC.